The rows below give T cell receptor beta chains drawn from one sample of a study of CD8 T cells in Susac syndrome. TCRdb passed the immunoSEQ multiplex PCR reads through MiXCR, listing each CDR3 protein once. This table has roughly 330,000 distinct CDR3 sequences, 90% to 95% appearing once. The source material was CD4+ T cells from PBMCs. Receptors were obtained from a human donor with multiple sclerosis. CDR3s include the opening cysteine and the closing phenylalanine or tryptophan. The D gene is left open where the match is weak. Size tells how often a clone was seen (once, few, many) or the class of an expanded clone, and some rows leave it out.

TGTGCCAGCAGCTCCCCATTAAACTTGAACACTGAAGCTTTCTTT,CASSSPLNLNTEAFF,.,TRBJ1-1,once,TRBV11-1
TGTGCCAGCAGCCCTAGCGGGCGGGAAATTCAAAATACGCAGTATTTT,CASSPSGREIQNTQYF,TRBD2,TRBJ2-3,.,TRBV7-6
TGTGCCAGCAGTGAAGGAAAGGGGGGACAGTTCTTC,CASSEGKGGQFF,.,TRBJ2-1,.,TRBV2
TGCAGTGCGCATAATACGCCTACCTACAATGAGCAGTTCTTC,CSAHNTPTYNEQFF,.,TRBJ2-1,.,TRBV20-1
TGCGCCAGCAGCTACTCCCCGGGACAGCGAAATTCACCCCTCCACTTT,CASSYSPGQRNSPLHF,TRBD1,TRBJ1-6,.,TRBV5-1
TGTGCCAGCAGTTTTTTAGGACTAGCCGCAGATACGCAGTATTTT,CASSFLGLAADTQYF,TRBD2,TRBJ2-3,.,TRBV12-3/TRBV12-4
TGTGCCAGCAGTGAACAGCGGGATACCTACGAGCAGTACTTC,CASSEQRDTYEQYF,TRBD2,TRBJ2-7,.,TRBV6-1
TGTGCCTGGAGATCTCAGGGGGCGCTACGTCTCCAGCCCCAGCATTTT,CAWRSQGALRLQPQHF,TRBD1,TRBJ1-5,.,TRBV30
TGTGCCAGCTCACCCCAGCAGGGAATTGAAAAACTGTTTTTT,CASSPQQGIEKLFF,.,TRBJ1-4,.,TRBV18
TGTGCCAGCTACTACGGGGCCACGGAGACCCAGTACTTC,CASYYGATETQYF,.,TRBJ2-5,.,TRBV7-9
TGTGCCAGCTCACCATGGGCCTCAGGCAACGGCTACACCTTC,CASSPWASGNGYTF,.,TRBJ1-2,.,TRBV18
TGCGCCAGCAGCTTGGGGGACAGGAGCTATGGCTACACCTTC,CASSLGDRSYGYTF,TRBD1,TRBJ1-2,.,TRBV5-1
TGTGCCAGCAGCTTAAGAGACAGGGCCAATGAGCAGTTCTTC,CASSLRDRANEQFF,TRBD1,TRBJ2-1,.,TRBV7-3
TGTGCCAGCAGCTTAGGGGTGGGAGAGACCCAGTACTTC,CASSLGVGETQYF,.,TRBJ2-5,few,TRBV7-9
TGCGCCAGTTTTCGGGACCCCCTGACAGATACGCAGTATTTT,CASFRDPLTDTQYF,.,TRBJ2-3,.,TRBV5-1
TGTGCCAGCAGCCCCGGTGCGCCGGGGGCCACTTTCTTT,CASSPGAPGATFF,.,TRBJ1-1,.,TRBV7-2
TGCAGTGCGAGTCCGGGACTAGCGGGGGGGGACTACGAGCAGTACTTC,CSASPGLAGGDYEQYF,TRBD2,TRBJ2-7,.,TRBV20-1
TGTGCCACCAGTGATGCTACAGGGGGCTATCGGGGAGATACGCAGTATTTT,CATSDATGGYRGDTQYF,TRBD1,TRBJ2-3,.,TRBV24-1
TGTGCCTGGAGTTGGGACCGACATATCGGGAACACCATATATTTT,CAWSWDRHIGNTIYF,.,TRBJ1-3,.,TRBV30
TGTGCCAGCAGCCCCATAAGGGGGACGTACAATGAGCAGTTCTTC,CASSPIRGTYNEQFF,.,TRBJ2-1,.,TRBV11-1
TGTGCCAGCAGCTTAGCGTTTAGCGGGAGATCCTACGAGCAGTACTTC,CASSLAFSGRSYEQYF,TRBD2,TRBJ2-7,few,TRBV7-9
TGTGCCAGCAGCGTAGGGTCGGCCTCCTACGAGCAGTACTTC,CASSVGSASYEQYF,.,TRBJ2-7,.,TRBV9
TGTGCCAGCAGCCCCAGCCTTGGCTATGGCTACACCTTC,CASSPSLGYGYTF,.,TRBJ1-2,.,TRBV7-9
TGTGCCACCAGTGCTAAGGACAGCACTACCGGGGAGCTGTTTTTT,CATSAKDSTTGELFF,.,TRBJ2-2,.,TRBV24-1
TGTGCCAGCAGCTTACCGGGACAGGGGAGCACAGATACGCAGTATTTT,CASSLPGQGSTDTQYF,TRBD1,TRBJ2-3,once,TRBV7-9